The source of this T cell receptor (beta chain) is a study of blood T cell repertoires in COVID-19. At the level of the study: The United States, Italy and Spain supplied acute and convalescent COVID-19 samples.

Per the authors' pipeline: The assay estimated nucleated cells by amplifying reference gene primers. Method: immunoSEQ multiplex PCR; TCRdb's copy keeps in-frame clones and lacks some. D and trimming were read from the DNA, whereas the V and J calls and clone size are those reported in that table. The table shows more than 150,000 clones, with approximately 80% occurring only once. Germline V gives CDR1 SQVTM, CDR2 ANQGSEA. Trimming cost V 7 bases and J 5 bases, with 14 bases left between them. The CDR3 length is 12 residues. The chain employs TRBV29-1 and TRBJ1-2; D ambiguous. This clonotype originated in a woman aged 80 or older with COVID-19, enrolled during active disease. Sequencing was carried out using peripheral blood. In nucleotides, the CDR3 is TGCAGCGCCGAAGACCTCCTATATGGCTACACCTTC. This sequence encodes CSAEDLLYGYTF.